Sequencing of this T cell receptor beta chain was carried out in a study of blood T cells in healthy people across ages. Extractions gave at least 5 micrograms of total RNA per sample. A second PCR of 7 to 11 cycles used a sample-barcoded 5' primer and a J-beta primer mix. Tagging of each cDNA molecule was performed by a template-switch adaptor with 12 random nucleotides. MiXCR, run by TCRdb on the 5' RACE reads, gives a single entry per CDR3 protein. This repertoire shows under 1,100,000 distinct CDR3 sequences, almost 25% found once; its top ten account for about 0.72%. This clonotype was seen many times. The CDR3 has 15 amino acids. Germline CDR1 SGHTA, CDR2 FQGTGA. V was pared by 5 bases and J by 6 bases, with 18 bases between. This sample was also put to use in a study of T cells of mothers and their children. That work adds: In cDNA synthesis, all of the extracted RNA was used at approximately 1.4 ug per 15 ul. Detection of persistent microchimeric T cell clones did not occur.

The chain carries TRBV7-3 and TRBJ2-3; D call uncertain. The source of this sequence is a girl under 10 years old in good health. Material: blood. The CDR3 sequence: CASSPIGVITDTQYF. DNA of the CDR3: TGTGCCAGCAGCCCAATTGGGGTTATCACGGATACGCAGTATTTT.